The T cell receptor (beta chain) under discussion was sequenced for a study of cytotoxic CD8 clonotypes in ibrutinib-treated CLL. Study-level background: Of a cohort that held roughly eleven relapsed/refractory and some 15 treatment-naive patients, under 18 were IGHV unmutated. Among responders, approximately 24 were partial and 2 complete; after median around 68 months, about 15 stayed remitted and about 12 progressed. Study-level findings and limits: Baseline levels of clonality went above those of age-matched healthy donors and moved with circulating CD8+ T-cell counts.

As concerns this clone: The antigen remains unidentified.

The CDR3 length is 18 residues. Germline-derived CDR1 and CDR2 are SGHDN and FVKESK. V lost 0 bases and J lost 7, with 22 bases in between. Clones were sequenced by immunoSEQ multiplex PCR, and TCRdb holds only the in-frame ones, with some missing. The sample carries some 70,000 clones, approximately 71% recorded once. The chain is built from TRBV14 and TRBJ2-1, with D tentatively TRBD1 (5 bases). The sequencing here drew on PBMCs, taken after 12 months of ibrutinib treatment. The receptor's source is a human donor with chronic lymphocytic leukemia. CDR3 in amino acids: CASSQDLLTAPSLNEQFF. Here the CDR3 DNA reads TGTGCCAGCAGCCAAGACCTCCTGACAGCCCCCAGTTTGAATGAGCAGTTCTTC.